One T cell receptor (beta chain) is described in this entry. Its specificity is unknown. This specimen belongs to a study of CXCR3-negative and CXCR3-positive naive CD8 T cells. Study results and limitations: Naive cells with CXCR3 showed TRB CDR3s that were more hydrophobic than those in CXCR3-negative naive cells.

The libraries of TRB cDNA were prepared using 5' RACE with UMI labels. Reprocessing the 5' RACE reads, TCRdb reports a single entry for every CDR3 protein and omits DNA. The record lists tens of thousands of distinct CDR3 sequences, of which the ten most abundant hold about 0.62%. This CDR3 is 15 amino acids long. Germline V gives CDR1 MGHRA, CDR2 YSYEKL. This chain joins TRBV4-1 and TRBJ1-6; absent DNA, TCRdb's TRBD1 call cannot be checked. The receptor comes from a human donor in good health. Some clones in this sample may be carry-over from other donors' samples. Sequencing was performed on naive CXCR3+ CD8+ T cells from blood. The sample's subset: CD45RO-CCR7+CD27+CD95- naive CD8+ T cells expressing CXCR3 (TNR3+). CDR3 residues: CASSQMGQQNSPLHF.